The 30 T cell receptor beta chains reported below all come from one sample, sequenced in a study of breast tumors, draining lymph nodes, adjacent tissues. TCRdb processed the multiplex PCR reads anew with MiXCR; each CDR3 protein has one entry. The table includes 20,000 to 25,000 distinct CDR3 sequences, 45% to 60% detected once. The sequenced sample consisted of breast tumor tissue. All receptors derive from a female donor with breast cancer. Some clones in this sample may be carry-over from other donors' samples.

This clonotype is labeled as medium-sized (0.01 to 0.1%). The V and J genes are TRBV9 and TRBJ1-3; D uncertain. V lost 5 bases and J lost 0, with 12 bases in between. This CDR3 region has 15 residues. CDR1 and CDR2 (germline): SGDLS, YYNGEE. The chain's CDR3 is CASRWWAYSGNTIYF. The CDR3 region has the DNA TGTGCCAGCAGGTGGTGGGCCTACTCTGGAAACACCATATATTTT.

In this sample, this clonotype turned up many times. This chain joins TRBV6-2 or TRBV6-3 and TRBJ2-5; 9 positions agree with TRBD2. Trimming took 5 bases from V and 0 from J; bases not matched to a gene: 7. Germline CDR1 is MNHEY and CDR2 is SVGEGT. The CDR3 is made up of 16 amino acids. The CDR3 loop reads CASSHLSGGHQETQYF. DNA for the CDR3: TGTGCCAGCAGTCACCTCAGCGGGGGGCACCAAGAGACCCAGTACTTC.

Worth noting for this clonotype: This likely comes from a read error, as the CDR3 has no conserved phenylalanine or tryptophan at its end. This chain links TRBV24-1 with TRBJ1-5, with 11 bases fitting TRBD1. Germline CDR1 is KGHDR and CDR2 is SFDVKD. The length of the CDR3 is 18 residues. DNA of the CDR3: TGTGCCGCCAGTGATTCCGGACAGGGGGCCTCCTGGAATCAGCCCCAGCATGTT. Translating it yields CAASDSGQGASWNQPQHV.

This clonotype has at least ten counts. This chain joins TRBV7-2 and TRBJ2-1; D is unresolved. CDR3 length: 13 amino acids. Germline V gene lookup returns CDR1 SGHTA and CDR2 FQGNSA. Trimming cost V 5 bases and J 4 bases, with 9 bases left between them. CDR3 sequence (DNA): TGTGCCAGCAGCCCGTACGGGTACAATGAGCAGTTCTTC. Residues: CASSPYGYNEQFF.

At least ten counts were recorded for this clonotype. The chain is built from TRBV9 and TRBJ1-1, with D uncertain. V was pared by 0 bases and J by 3 bases, with 6 bases between. Germline CDR1 and CDR2: SGDLS and YYNGEE. This CDR3 is 13 amino acids long. CDR3 DNA sequence: TGTGCCAGCAGCGTAGACACAGACACTGAAGCTTTCTTT. It specifies CASSVDTDTEAFF.

The V and J genes are TRBV5-1 and TRBJ2-7; TRBD1 aligns across 7 bases. The CDR3 length is 14 residues. Germline CDR1 reads SGHRS; CDR2 reads YFSETQ. Germline trimming cut 4 bases from V and 2 bases from J; bases unmatched to any gene: 6. This chain's CDR3 is CASSPRTGAYEQYF. The CDR3 DNA follows: TGCGCCAGCAGCCCCCGGACAGGCGCCTACGAGCAGTACTTC.

The rearrangement links TRBV5-5 to TRBJ2-7; 12 bases agree with TRBD1. CDR3 length: 14 residues. Germline values: CDR1 SGHKS, CDR2 YYEKEE (reference sequence). With V trimmed by 4 bases and J by 7 bases, 6 bases remained unmatched. In nucleotides, the CDR3 is TGTGCCAGCAGCGGGGGACAGGGGGCGCGGGAGCAGTACTTC. This encodes CASSGGQGAREQYF.

The J gene is TRBJ2-1, the V gene TRBV15, with a possible D match to TRBD1 (5 bases). This CDR3 is 14 amino acids long. Germline CDR1 and CDR2: LNHNV and YYDKDF (reference sequence). V was clipped by 0 bases and J by 5 bases, with 8 bases between them. CDR3: CATSREGADNEQFF. CDR3 coding DNA: TGTGCCACCAGCAGAGAAGGGGCGGACAATGAGCAGTTCTTC.

This clonotype was detected ten times or more. The junction and the germline gene differ at one end; a read error may be behind it. The chain employs TRBV7-6 and TRBJ1-2; TRBD1 matches at 7 bases. CDR3 length equals 15 residues. Germline loops: CDR1 SGHVS, CDR2 FNYEAQ. CDR3 sequence: CASSTQQGTNYGYPF. DNA for the CDR3: TGTGCCAGCAGCACCCAACAGGGGACCAACTATGGCTACCCCTTC.

This clonotype is labeled medium-sized. This chain joins TRBV4-1 and TRBJ2-2; the match to TRBD1 covers 7 bases. CDR1 is MGHRA and CDR2 is YSYEKL in the germline V gene. With 3 bases clipped from V and 4 bases from J, the junction kept 8 bases outside the gene matches. CDR3 length equals 16 residues. CDR3: CASSHRDRLITGELFF. CDR3 sequence (DNA): TGCGCCAGCAGCCATCGGGACAGACTTATCACCGGGGAGCTGTTTTTT.

By share, this clonotype ranks as medium-sized. This CDR3 reads CASSSLFLGGNYGYTF. In DNA form, the CDR3 reads TGTGCCAGCAGCTCCCTTTTTCTGGGGGGTAACTATGGCTACACCTTC. The rearrangement uses TRBV7-6 and TRBJ1-2; tentatively, D is TRBD1 (5 bases). The CDR3 covers 16 residues. The germline CDR1 and CDR2 sequences are SGHVS and FNYEAQ. With 4 bases removed from V and 1 base from J, the gap between germline ends came to 16 bases.

The rearrangement uses TRBV7-6 and TRBJ1-6; TRBD1 might be the D (6 bases). Between the trimmed V and J ends, which lost 5 bases and 9 bases, there was a span of 8 bases. Germline lookup yields CDR1 SGHVS and CDR2 FNYEAQ. The length of the CDR3 is 12 residues. The CDR3 bases are TGTGCCAGCAGCCTCAGGGGTTCACCCCTCCACTTT. It encodes CASSLRGSPLHF.

The gene calls are TRBV29-1 and TRBJ2-5; D is possibly TRBD2 (5 bases). This CDR3 spans 14 amino acids. Trimming took off 2 bases at V and 0 bases at J, with 10 bases between the two ends. Germline V gives CDR1 SQVTM, CDR2 ANQGSEA. The CDR3 is CSVEPGEDQETQYF. CDR3 coding DNA: TGCAGCGTTGAACCCGGGGAAGACCAAGAGACCCAGTACTTC.

This clonotype was seen a single time. The V and J genes are TRBV7-9 and TRBJ1-2; unclear D gene. The CDR3 has 16 residues. Germline-derived CDR1 and CDR2 are SEHNR and FQNEAQ (reference sequence). V was trimmed by 1 base and J by 3 bases, leaving 15 bases between them. This CDR3 is CASSLGGSAMDYGYTF. DNA for the CDR3: TGTGCCAGCAGCTTAGGTGGCAGCGCCATGGACTATGGCTACACCTTC.

This chain uses TRBV3-2 with TRBJ1-2. TRBV3-2 is termed a pseudogene. This CDR3 has 12 residues. This CDR3 is CASSQVWAGYTF. DNA of the CDR3: TGTGCCAGCAGCCAAGTCTGGGCTGGCTACACCTTC.

J is TRBJ2-7 and V is TRBV18; no firm D call. Per the germline V gene, CDR1 is KGHSH and CDR2 is LQKENI. Trimming took off 6 bases at V and 6 bases at J, with 21 bases between the two ends. The CDR3 has 15 amino acids. The CDR3 here is CASSPSHSLQSEQYV. In DNA, the CDR3 is TGTGCCAGCTCTCCCTCACACAGTCTCCAATCCGAGCAGTACGTC.

This chain uses TRBV2 with TRBJ2-5; no reliable D call. This CDR3 has 12 residues. Germline CDR1 and CDR2: SNHLY and FYNNEI. V shed 6 bases and J shed 5 bases, with 10 bases lying between them. In DNA form, the CDR3 reads TGTGCCAGCAGCACCACTTTCGAGACCCAGTACTTC. The encoded protein is CASSTTFETQYF. The complete variable domain, with remaining parts taken from reference TRBV2 and TRBJ2-5, reads EPEVTQTPSHQVTQMGQEVILRCVPISNHLYFYWYRQILGQKVEFLVSFYNNEISEKSEIFDDQFSVERPDGSNFTLKIRSTKLEDSAMYFCASSTTFETQYFGPGTRLLVL.

This chain connects TRBV2 to TRBJ1-2; D ambiguous. CDR1 and CDR2 from the germline V gene are SNHLY and FYNNEI. V dropped 4 bases and J dropped 5 bases, with 5 bases sitting between them. The CDR3 consists of 11 residues. CDR3 sequence: CASSVEYGYTF. The CDR3 coding sequence is TGTGCCAGCAGTGTGGAGTATGGCTACACCTTC. Looking up the rest from reference TRBV2 and TRBJ1-2 gives the full variable domain: EPEVTQTPSHQVTQMGQEVILRCVPISNHLYFYWYRQILGQKVEFLVSFYNNEISEKSEIFDDQFSVERPDGSNFTLKIRSTKLEDSAMYFCASSVEYGYTFGSGTRLTVV.

The chain couples TRBV7-2 to TRBJ1-6; no firm D call. V lost 6 bases and J 8 bases, leaving 11 bases between the germline ends. Per germline, CDR1 SGHTA and CDR2 FQGNSA. The CDR3 runs to 13 residues. CDR3 DNA: TGTGCCAGCAGACAGTTTTCCGATTCACCCCTCCACTTT. Translating gives CASRQFSDSPLHF. The variable domain in full, with the rest retrieved from reference TRBV7-2 and TRBJ1-6, is GAGVSQSPSNKVTEKGKDVELRCDPISGHTALYWYRQSLGQGLEFLIYFQGNSAPDKSGLPSDRFSAERTGGSVSTLTIQRTQQEDSAVYLCASRQFSDSPLHFGNGTRLTVT.

J is TRBJ2-5 and V is TRBV2, with 9 bases matching TRBD1. The V gene end was trimmed by 5 bases and the J gene end by 5 bases; junction bases not matched to a gene: 6. Germline CDR1 and CDR2: SNHLY and FYNNEI. This CDR3 contains 14 residues. This chain's CDR3 is CASSQDRGGETQYF. CDR3 in DNA: TGTGCCAGCAGTCAGGACAGGGGAGGGGAGACCCAGTACTTC.

At least ten counts were recorded for this clonotype. With a much larger clone just one base away, this may be a read error. The chain uses TRBV7-2 and TRBJ2-6, with 10 bases lining up with TRBD1. The CDR3 has 15 amino acids. Germline CDR1 is SGHTA and CDR2 is FQGNSA. The CDR3 loop is CASSRQGAGANVLPF. CDR3 nucleotides: TGTGCCAGCAGCCGACAGGGGGCTGGGGCCAACGTCCTGCCTTTC. The full variable domain, with the rest looked up from reference TRBV7-2 and TRBJ2-6, is GAGVSQSPSNKVTEKGKDVELRCDPISGHTALYWYRQSLGQGLEFLIYFQGNSAPDKSGLPSDRFSAERTGGSVSTLTIQRTQQEDSAVYLCASSRQGAGANVLPFGAGSRLTVL.

This sequence joins TRBV10-3 and TRBJ1-5; the match to TRBD1 covers 7 bases. The germline CDR1 and CDR2 sequences are ENHRY and SYGVKD. This CDR3 contains 15 residues. J was trimmed by 1 base and V by 10 bases; bases with no gene match: 10. CDR3: CATSRQGGSNQPQHF. CDR3 coding DNA: TGTGCCACAAGCAGACAGGGTGGGAGCAATCAGCCCCAGCATTTT.

This clonotype is labeled as medium-sized. The chain uses TRBV5-5 and TRBJ2-7, with TRBD1 matching 9 bases. This CDR3 has 15 residues. Germline values: CDR1 SGHKS, CDR2 YYEKEE (reference sequence). The J segment lost 7 bases and the V segment lost 0 bases, leaving 8 bases of the junction unmatched. CDR3 region: CASSLEGTGLREQYF. CDR3 bases: TGTGCCAGCAGCTTGGAAGGGACAGGGTTACGTGAGCAGTACTTC.

About this clonotype: It is likely a read error, because the conserved phenylalanine at the end of the CDR3 is missing. Because the CDR3's place on the DNA is in doubt, the DNA is left out and the CDR3 is given as listed by TCRdb. This sequence joins TRBV7-8 and TRBJ2-3; the table assigns TRBD1, which was not confirmed against the DNA. The CDR3 region is 16 residues in length, termini included. The germline gives CDR1 SGHVS, CDR2 FQNEAQ. This CDR3 reads CASSLAAVTGAGVWYS.

This clonotype is medium-sized. J is TRBJ2-7 and V is TRBV7-2; 7 bases line up with TRBD1. Germline CDR1 and CDR2: SGHTA and FQGNSA. V was clipped by 1 base and J by 3 bases; unmatched bases: 6. The CDR3 is made up of 15 amino acids. The CDR3 DNA reads as TGTGCCAGCAGCTTAGGGCGACAGGGCGGCTACGAGCAGTACTTC. Encoded protein: CASSLGRQGGYEQYF.

The J gene is TRBJ1-3, the V gene TRBV5-5, with D possibly being TRBD1 (6 bases). Trimming cost V 7 bases and J 0 bases, with 14 bases left between them. Germline values: CDR1 SGHKS, CDR2 YYEKEE (reference sequence). The CDR3 is made up of 15 amino acids. In DNA form, the CDR3 reads TGTGCCAGCTCTCAGACAGGCTTCTCTGGAAACACCATATATTTT. This encodes CASSQTGFSGNTIYF.

This clonotype is medium-sized. The chain links TRBV15 to TRBJ2-7, with 10 bases lining up with TRBD1. Germline-derived CDR1 and CDR2 are LNHNV and YYDKDF (reference sequence). The CDR3 covers 15 residues. V shed 5 bases, J shed 1 base, and the junction held 5 bases outside the gene matches. The CDR3, as DNA: TGTGCCACCAGCTGGGACAGGGGAGGGTCCTACGAGCAGTACTTC. It translates to CATSWDRGGSYEQYF.

The rearrangement uses TRBV20-1 and TRBJ2-3, with a tentative D call TRBD2 (5 bases). Germline assignment: CDR1 DFQATT and CDR2 SNEGSKA (reference sequence). V was cut by 3 bases and J by 2 bases, with 12 bases left in between. The CDR3 runs 14 residues. Here the CDR3 reads CSASLGGSTDTQYF. The DNA of the CDR3 is TGCAGTGCTAGTTTAGGAGGTTCCACAGATACGCAGTATTTT.

CDR3: CSGLREGQNTGELFF. The CDR3 nucleotides read TGCAGCGGGCTGCGCGAGGGGCAGAACACCGGGGAGCTGTTTTTT. The chain uses TRBV29-1 and TRBJ2-2; the D call may be TRBD1 or TRBD2 (5 bases each). The CDR3 runs 15 residues. V was cut by 7 bases and J by 1 base, with 16 bases left in between. CDR1 SQVTM and CDR2 ANQGSEA come from the germline V gene.

Judged by abundance, this clonotype is medium-sized. The rearrangement links TRBV5-1 to TRBJ1-2; no firm D call. V was pared by 0 bases and J by 4 bases, with 13 bases between. CDR1 SGHRS and CDR2 YFSETQ come from the germline V gene. The CDR3 runs to 15 residues. CDR3 sequence (DNA): TGCGCCAGCAGCTTGGGGTCAGCGAACTCCTATGGCTACACCTTC. Translating gives CASSLGSANSYGYTF.